Presented here are 4 T cell receptor beta chains from one specimen sequenced in a study of cytomegalovirus exposure and HLA in healthy donors. The PCR used 60 Vbeta and 13 Jbeta primers. Using immunoSEQ multiplex PCR, the repertoire was profiled, and TCRdb retains in-frame clones only, with some absent. The repertoire includes about 190,000 clones, roughly 80% of them detected once, and approximately 2% sits in the top ten. Sequencing was performed on PBMCs. These receptors came from a woman between 25 and 40 years old in good health and CMV-seropositive.

The chain links TRBV11-2 to TRBJ2-3; tentative D call: TRBD1 (6 bases). Deletions cut 2 bases from V and 13 bases from J, with 19 bases between. Germline V gene data show CDR1 as SGHAT and CDR2 as FQNNGV. The CDR3 sequence is 14 residues long. CDR3 in amino acids: CASSLTILDRTEYF. The CDR3 DNA is TGTGCCAGCAGCTTAACCATCCTAGACCGGACAGAGTATTTT.

On this clone itself: The identical CDR3 is also encoded by other nucleotide sequences in the sample. The V call is TRBV4-3, the J call TRBJ1-2; D may be TRBD1 (6 bases). Per the germline V gene, CDR1 is LGHNA and CDR2 is YSLEER. Trimming took off 0 bases at V and 8 bases at J, with 16 bases between the two ends. This CDR3 is built from 15 residues. CDR3 residues: CASSQDWGQGMGYTF. The CDR3 coding sequence is TGCGCCAGCAGCCAAGATTGGGGGCAGGGGATGGGCTACACCTTC.

The chain employs TRBV10-3 and TRBJ1-2, with D maybe TRBD1 (6 bases). The germline CDR1 and CDR2 sequences are ENHRY and SYGVKD. The CDR3 covers 12 residues. The V end was cut by 7 bases, the J end by 8 bases, with 14 bases between. The CDR3: CAITGRGRGYTF. The CDR3 DNA follows: TGTGCCATCACCGGCAGGGGAAGGGGCTACACCTTC.

The chain has TRBV10-3 and TRBJ1-6; D is undetermined. Germline lookup yields CDR1 ENHRY and CDR2 SYGVKD. Trimming took off 10 bases at V and 8 bases at J, with 18 bases between the two ends. CDR3 size: 14 residues. CDR3 in amino acids: CATSPPRSDSPLHF. The CDR3 DNA follows: TGTGCCACCTCGCCGCCTAGGTCAGATTCACCCCTCCACTTT.